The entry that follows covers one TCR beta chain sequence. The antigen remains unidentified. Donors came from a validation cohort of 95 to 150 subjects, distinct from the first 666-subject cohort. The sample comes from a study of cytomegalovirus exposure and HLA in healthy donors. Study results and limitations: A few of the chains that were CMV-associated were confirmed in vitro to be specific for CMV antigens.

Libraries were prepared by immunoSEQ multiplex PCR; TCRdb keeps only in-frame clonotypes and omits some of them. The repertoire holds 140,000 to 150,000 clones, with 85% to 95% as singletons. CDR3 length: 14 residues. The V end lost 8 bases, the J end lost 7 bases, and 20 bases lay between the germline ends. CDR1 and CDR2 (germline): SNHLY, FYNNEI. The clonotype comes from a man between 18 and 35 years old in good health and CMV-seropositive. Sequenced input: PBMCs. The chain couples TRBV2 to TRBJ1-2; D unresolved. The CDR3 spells CASDGDGIGGGYTF. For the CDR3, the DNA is TGTGCCAGCGATGGAGACGGGATCGGAGGTGGCTACACCTTC. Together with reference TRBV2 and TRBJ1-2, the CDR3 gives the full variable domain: EPEVTQTPSHQVTQMGQEVILRCVPISNHLYFYWYRQILGQKVEFLVSFYNNEISEKSEIFDDQFSVERPDGSNFTLKIRSTKLEDSAMYFCASDGDGIGGGYTFGSGTRLTVV.